These 19 T cell receptor beta chains came from one sample sequenced in a study of cytomegalovirus exposure and HLA in healthy donors. The PCR employed 60 Vbeta primers together with 13 Jbeta primers. The data were produced by immunoSEQ multiplex PCR, yet TCRdb's version contains in-frame clones alone and is incomplete. There are more than 95,000 clones in the sample; roughly 80% occur only once, and 6.9% lies in the top ten. Material: PBMCs. Receptor source: a man aged 25-45 years in good health and CMV-seropositive.

By share, this clone counts as medium-sized. The CDR3 DNA reads as TGTGCCAGCAGTGAAAAGGCAGGGTCAACTAATGAAAAACTGTTTTTT. Encoded protein: CASSEKAGSTNEKLFF. The chain joins TRBV2 to TRBJ1-4, with a weak D call TRBD1 (5 bases). V was clipped by 2 bases and J by 0 bases, with 10 bases between them. The CDR3 covers 16 residues. CDR1 and CDR2 from the germline V gene are SNHLY and FYNNEI.

The chain carries TRBV25-1 and TRBJ2-7, with a possible D match to TRBD2 (6 bases). The V end was cut by 7 bases, the J end by 4 bases, with 14 bases between. Germline values: CDR1 MGHDK, CDR2 SYGVNS. The CDR3 has 13 amino acids. In DNA form, the CDR3 reads TGTGCCAGCACCCCGGGACTGGGGTACGAGCAGTACTTC. Translation: CASTPGLGYEQYF.

The genes are TRBV4-2 and TRBJ1-1; TRBD1 matches 9 bases. This CDR3 contains 15 residues. J gave up 1 base and V 3 bases, and 3 bases lay outside the gene matches. In germline, CDR1 is LGHNA, CDR2 YNFKEQ. The CDR3: CASSQAGQGNTEAFF. The CDR3 DNA follows: TGTGCCAGCAGCCAGGCGGGACAGGGGAACACTGAAGCTTTCTTT.

J is TRBJ2-3 and V is TRBV6-4, with 9 positions matching TRBD2. V was pared by 4 bases and J by 6 bases, with 5 bases of the junction left unmatched. Germline V gene lookup returns CDR1 MRHNA and CDR2 SNTAGT. The CDR3 totals 14 residues. The CDR3 here is CASSGTSGRDTQYF. The CDR3, as DNA: TGTGCCAGCAGTGGTACTAGCGGGCGCGATACGCAGTATTTT.

This clone was recorded once. The chain is built from TRBV6-1 and TRBJ2-3; D remains ambiguous. Germline V gene lookup returns CDR1 MNHNS and CDR2 SASEGT. CDR3 length equals 11 residues. V was pared by 6 bases and J by 7 bases, with 8 bases between. The CDR3 here is CASSLGYTQYF. The DNA of the CDR3 is TGTGCCAGCAGCCTGGGCTATACGCAGTATTTT.

The gene calls are TRBV27 and TRBJ1-1; D unresolved. Germline V gene lookup returns CDR1 MNHEY and CDR2 SMNVEV (reference sequence). Trimming left V 6 bases short and J 0 bases short, with 14 bases between. The CDR3 runs to 15 residues. As DNA, the CDR3 is TGTGCCAGCAGCTTACATTCGGGGTTGAACACTGAAGCTTTCTTT. Translation: CASSLHSGLNTEAFF.

This clone came up once. The chain carries TRBV2 and TRBJ1-4; a possible D gene is TRBD1 (6 bases). Germline V gene lookup returns CDR1 SNHLY and CDR2 FYNNEI. The CDR3 spans 15 residues. The V end lost 6 bases, the J end lost 0 bases, and 11 bases lay between the germline ends. In nucleotides, the CDR3 is TGTGCCAGCAGAAGACAGGCTGCAACTAATGAAAAACTGTTTTTT. This encodes CASRRQAATNEKLFF.

In nucleotides, the CDR3 is TGTGCCAGCAGTTACTCCCCTTCCCTCTCTGGAAACACCATATATTTT. This encodes CASSYSPSLSGNTIYF. This sequence joins TRBV6-5 and TRBJ1-3; D remains ambiguous. This CDR3 comprises 16 residues. Trimming removed 0 bases at V and 0 bases at J, with 9 bases between. CDR1 and CDR2 (germline): MNHEY, SVGAGI.

The genes are TRBV10-3 and TRBJ2-7; 10 bases agree with TRBD1. V was clipped by 4 bases and J by 7 bases; unmatched bases: 7. Looked up from germline, CDR1 is ENHRY and CDR2 is SYGVKD. CDR3 length: 14 residues. CDR3 sequence: CAISGTGGDQEQYF. The CDR3 DNA reads TGTGCCATCAGTGGGACAGGGGGTGATCAAGAGCAGTACTTC.

This clone was observed a handful of times. J is TRBJ1-1 and V is TRBV27; no firm D call. The CDR3 has 14 residues. V gave up 2 bases and J gave up 1 base, with 8 bases separating them. The germline V gene encodes CDR1 MNHEY and CDR2 SMNVEV (reference sequence). The CDR3 sequence is CASSLSDSNTEAFF. CDR3 bases: TGTGCCAGCAGTTTAAGCGACTCGAACACTGAAGCTTTCTTT.

This sequence joins TRBV6-6 and TRBJ1-3, with 8 bases that match TRBD1. Germline CDR1 is MNHNY and CDR2 is SVGAGI (reference sequence). Trimming cost V 6 bases and J 3 bases; bases outside gene matches: 7. This CDR3 contains 15 residues. CDR3 coding DNA: TGTGCCAGCAGGGAAACAGGGGGAGGTGGAAACACCATATATTTT. Translation: CASRETGGGGNTIYF.

This clone was seen only once. This sequence joins TRBV2 and TRBJ1-1; no definite D call. With 7 bases removed from V and 0 bases from J, the gap between germline ends came to 12 bases. There are 14 residues in the CDR3. Germline values: CDR1 SNHLY, CDR2 FYNNEI. The CDR3 bases are TGTGCCAGCAATTATTTCCCCTTGAACACTGAAGCTTTCTTT. As protein: CASNYFPLNTEAFF.

This clone has more than one count but fewer than ten. The chain links TRBV7-2 to TRBJ1-1; D is uncertain. This CDR3 is built from 13 residues. CDR1 and CDR2 from the germline V gene are SGHTA and FQGNSA. Trimming took 7 bases from V and 0 from J, leaving 9 bases between them. The CDR3 DNA reads TGTGCCAGCACCCGGGGTCTGAACACTGAAGCTTTCTTT. It encodes CASTRGLNTEAFF.

V is TRBV5-1 and J is TRBJ2-2; 9 bases line up with TRBD1. In germline, CDR1 is SGHRS, CDR2 YFSETQ. There are 16 residues in the CDR3. Trimming took 4 bases from V and 3 from J; bases not matched to a gene: 7. CDR3 region: CASSPRTGGDTGELFF. CDR3 coding DNA: TGCGCCAGCAGCCCACGAACAGGGGGCGACACCGGGGAGCTGTTTTTT. The full variable domain, completed using reference TRBV5-1 and TRBJ2-2, is KAGVTQTPRYLIKTRGQQVTLSCSPISGHRSVSWYQQTPGQGLQFLFEYFSETQRNKGNFPGRFSGRQFSNSRSEMNVSTLELGDSALYLCASSPRTGGDTGELFFGEGSRLTVL.

This chain joins TRBV4-2 and TRBJ2-2; D perhaps matches TRBD2 (6 bases). From germline, CDR1 is LGHNA and CDR2 YNFKEQ. Trimming stripped 0 bases from V and 3 bases from J, with 14 bases between. This CDR3 is 17 amino acids long. In DNA form, the CDR3 reads TGTGCCAGCAGCCAAGACTTAGTGGGGGGACACACCGGGGAGCTGTTTTTT. Translating it yields CASSQDLVGGHTGELFF.

This clone was detected a few times. The chain recombines TRBV27 with TRBJ2-3, with TRBD1 as a possible D gene (6 bases). Trimming took 6 bases from V and 5 from J, leaving 18 bases between them. This CDR3 has 15 amino acids. Germline V CDR1 and CDR2: MNHEY, SMNVEV (reference sequence). The CDR3 spells CASRLRLQGGDTQYF. CDR3 nucleotide sequence: TGTGCCAGCAGGTTGCGCTTACAGGGTGGAGATACGCAGTATTTT.

The rearrangement uses TRBV7-2 and TRBJ1-2, with 8 positions matching TRBD1. The CDR3 loop spans 14 amino acids. Germline values: CDR1 SGHTA, CDR2 FQGNSA. Trimming at V came to 4 bases and at J to 5 bases, leaving 6 bases not matched to a gene. This chain's CDR3 is CASSSRQGLYGYTF. The CDR3 region has the DNA TGTGCCAGCAGCTCTAGACAGGGGCTATATGGCTACACCTTC.

The chain carries TRBV4-1 and TRBJ1-4; possibly TRBD1 for D (5 bases). CDR3 size: 17 residues. Looked up from germline, CDR1 is MGHRA and CDR2 is YSYEKL. Trimming removed 6 bases from V and 8 bases from J, with 25 bases in between. The CDR3 coding sequence is TGCGCCAGCAGTTCCGTTCAGGGTCGGGTGGTCTTAGAAAAACTGTTTTTT. Its translation: CASSSVQGRVVLEKLFF.

This chain links TRBV5-6 with TRBJ2-3; D not certain. Germline CDR1 is SGHDT and CDR2 is YYEEEE. CDR3 size: 15 residues. Trimming took 1 base from V and 0 from J, leaving 9 bases between them. CDR3 region: CASSLTQQSTDTQYF. DNA for the CDR3: TGTGCCAGCAGCTTGACACAACAAAGCACAGATACGCAGTATTTT.